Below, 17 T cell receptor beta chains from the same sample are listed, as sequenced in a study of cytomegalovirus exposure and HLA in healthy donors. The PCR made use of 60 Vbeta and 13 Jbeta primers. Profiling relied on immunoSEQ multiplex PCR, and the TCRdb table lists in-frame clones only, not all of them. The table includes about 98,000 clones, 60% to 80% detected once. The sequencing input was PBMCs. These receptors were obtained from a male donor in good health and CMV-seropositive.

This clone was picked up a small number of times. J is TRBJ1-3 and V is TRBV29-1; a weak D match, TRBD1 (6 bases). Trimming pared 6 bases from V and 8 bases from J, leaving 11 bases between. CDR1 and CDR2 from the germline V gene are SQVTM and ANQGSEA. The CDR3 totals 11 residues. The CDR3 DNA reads TGCAGCGTCATCAAGGGGGACACCATATATTTT. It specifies CSVIKGDTIYF.

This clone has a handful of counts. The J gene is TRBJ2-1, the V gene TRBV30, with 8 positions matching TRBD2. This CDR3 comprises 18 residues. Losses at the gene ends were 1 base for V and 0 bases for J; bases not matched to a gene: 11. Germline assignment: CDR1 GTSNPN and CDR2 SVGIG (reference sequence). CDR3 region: CAWSGTSGAVGSYNEQFF. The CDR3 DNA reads TGTGCCTGGAGTGGAACTAGCGGCGCCGTGGGCTCCTACAATGAGCAGTTCTTC.

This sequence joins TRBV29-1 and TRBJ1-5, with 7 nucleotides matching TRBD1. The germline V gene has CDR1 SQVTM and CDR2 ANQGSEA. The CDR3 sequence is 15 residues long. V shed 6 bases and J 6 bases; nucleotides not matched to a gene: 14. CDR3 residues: CSVLDVTGSGQPQHF. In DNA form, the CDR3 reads TGCAGCGTCCTCGACGTGACAGGGTCGGGTCAGCCCCAGCATTTT. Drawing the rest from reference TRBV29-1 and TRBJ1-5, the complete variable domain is SAVISQKPSRDICQRGTSLTIQCQVDSQVTMMFWYRQQPGQSLTLIATANQGSEATYESGFVIDKFPISRPNLTFSTLTVSNMSPEDSSIYLCSVLDVTGSGQPQHFGDGTRLSIL.

This chain's CDR3 is CASSPTAGTSVYNEQFF. As DNA, the CDR3 is TGTGCCAGCAGTCCCACGGCCGGGACTAGCGTGTACAATGAGCAGTTCTTC. The chain couples TRBV28 to TRBJ2-1, with TRBD2 matching 10 bases. Per the germline V gene, CDR1 is MDHEN and CDR2 is SYDVKM. The CDR3 runs to 17 residues. Trimming took 5 bases from V and 4 from J; bases not matched to a gene: 11.

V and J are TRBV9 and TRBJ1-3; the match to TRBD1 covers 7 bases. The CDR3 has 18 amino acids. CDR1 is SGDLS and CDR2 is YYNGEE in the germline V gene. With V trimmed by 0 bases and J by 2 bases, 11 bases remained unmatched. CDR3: CASSVEGRGNDAGNTIYF. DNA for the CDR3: TGTGCCAGCAGCGTAGAGGGCAGGGGGAATGACGCTGGAAACACCATATATTTT. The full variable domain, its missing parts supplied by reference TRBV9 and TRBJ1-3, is DSGVTQTPKHLITATGQRVTLRCSPRSGDLSVYWYQQSLDQGLQFLIQYYNGEERAKGNILERFSAQQFPDLHSELNLSSLELGDSALYFCASSVEGRGNDAGNTIYFGEGSWLTVV.

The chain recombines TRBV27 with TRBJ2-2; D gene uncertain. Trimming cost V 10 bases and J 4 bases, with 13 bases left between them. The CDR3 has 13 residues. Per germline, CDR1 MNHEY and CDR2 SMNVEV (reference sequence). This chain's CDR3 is CATKIPITGELFF. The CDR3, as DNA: TGTGCCACTAAGATCCCTATCACCGGGGAGCTGTTTTTT.

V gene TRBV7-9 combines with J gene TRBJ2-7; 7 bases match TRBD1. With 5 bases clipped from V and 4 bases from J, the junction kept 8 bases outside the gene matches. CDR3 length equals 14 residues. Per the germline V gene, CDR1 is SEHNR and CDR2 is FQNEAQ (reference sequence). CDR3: CASSHRDRTYEQYF. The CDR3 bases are TGTGCCAGCAGCCACCGGGACAGAACTTACGAGCAGTACTTC.

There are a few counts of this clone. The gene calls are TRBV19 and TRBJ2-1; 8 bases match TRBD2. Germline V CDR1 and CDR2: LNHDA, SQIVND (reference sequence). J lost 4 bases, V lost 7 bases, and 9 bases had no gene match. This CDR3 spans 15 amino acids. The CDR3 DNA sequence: TGTGCCAGTACTCTAGGCACTAGCGGTTACAATGAGCAGTTCTTC. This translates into CASTLGTSGYNEQFF.

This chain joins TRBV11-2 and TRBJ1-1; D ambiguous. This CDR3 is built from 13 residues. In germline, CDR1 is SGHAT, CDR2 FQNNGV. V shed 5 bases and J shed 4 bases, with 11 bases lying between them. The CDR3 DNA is TGTGCCAGCAGCAAGGCGGTACTCACTGAAGCTTTCTTT. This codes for CASSKAVLTEAFF. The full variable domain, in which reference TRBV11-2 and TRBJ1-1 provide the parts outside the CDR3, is EAGVAQSPRYKIIEKRQSVAFWCNPISGHATLYWYQQILGQGPKLLIQFQNNGVVDDSQLPKDRFSAERLKGVDSTLKIQPAKLEDSAVYLCASSKAVLTEAFFGQGTRLTVV.

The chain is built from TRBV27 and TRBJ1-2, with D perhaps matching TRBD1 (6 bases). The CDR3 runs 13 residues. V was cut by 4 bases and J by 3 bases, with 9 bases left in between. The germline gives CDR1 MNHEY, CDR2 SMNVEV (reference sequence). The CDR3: CASSYQGYYGYTF. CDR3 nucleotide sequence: TGTGCCAGCAGTTACCAGGGGTACTATGGCTACACCTTC.

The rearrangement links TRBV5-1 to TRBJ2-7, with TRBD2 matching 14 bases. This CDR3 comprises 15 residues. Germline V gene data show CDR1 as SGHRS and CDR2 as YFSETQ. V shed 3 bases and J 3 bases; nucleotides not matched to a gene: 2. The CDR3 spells CASSSGTSGSYEQYF. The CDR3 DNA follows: TGCGCCAGCAGCTCCGGGACTAGCGGGAGCTACGAGCAGTACTTC.

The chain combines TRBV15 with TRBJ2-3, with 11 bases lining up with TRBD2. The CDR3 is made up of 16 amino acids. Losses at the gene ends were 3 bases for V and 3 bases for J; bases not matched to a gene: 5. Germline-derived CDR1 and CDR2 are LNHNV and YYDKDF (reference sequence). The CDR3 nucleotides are TGTGCCACCAGCAGGCGGCCTAGCGGGAGGACAGATACGCAGTATTTT. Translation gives CATSRRPSGRTDTQYF.

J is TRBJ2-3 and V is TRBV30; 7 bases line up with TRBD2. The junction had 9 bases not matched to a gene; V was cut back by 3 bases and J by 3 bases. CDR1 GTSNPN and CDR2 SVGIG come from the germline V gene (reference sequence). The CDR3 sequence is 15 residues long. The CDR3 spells CAWSRAGLLTDTQYF. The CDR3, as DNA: TGTGCCTGGAGCCGAGCGGGACTCCTAACAGATACGCAGTATTTT.

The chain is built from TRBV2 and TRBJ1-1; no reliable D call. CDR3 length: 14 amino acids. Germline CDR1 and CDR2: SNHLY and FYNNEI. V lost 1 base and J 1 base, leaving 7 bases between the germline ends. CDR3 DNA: TGTGCCAGCAGTGAAGTTACAGCGAACACTGAAGCTTTCTTT. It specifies CASSEVTANTEAFF.

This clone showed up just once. For the CDR3, the DNA is TGTGCCAGCAGCTTAAGGGCGGGAGTGGAGGCGACCCAGTACTTC. Its protein product is CASSLRAGVEATQYF. The V gene is TRBV7-3, the J gene TRBJ2-5; TRBD2 aligns across 7 bases. This CDR3 comprises 15 residues. V gave up 1 base and J gave up 7 bases; unmatched junction bases: 9. Germline V gene sequence: CDR1 SGHTA, CDR2 FQGTGA.

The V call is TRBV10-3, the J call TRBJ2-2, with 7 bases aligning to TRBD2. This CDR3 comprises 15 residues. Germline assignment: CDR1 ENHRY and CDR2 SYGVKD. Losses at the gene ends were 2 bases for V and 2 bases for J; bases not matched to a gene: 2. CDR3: CAISESGINTGELFF. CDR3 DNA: TGTGCCATCAGTGAGAGCGGGATTAACACCGGGGAGCTGTTTTTT.

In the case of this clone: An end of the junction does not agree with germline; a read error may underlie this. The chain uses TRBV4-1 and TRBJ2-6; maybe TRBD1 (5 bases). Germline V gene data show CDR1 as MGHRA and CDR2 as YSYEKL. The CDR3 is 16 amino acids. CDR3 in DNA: TGCGCCAGCAGCCCGCCCCGGAGCTCTGGGGCCAACGGCCTGACTTTC. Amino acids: CASSPPRSSGANGLTF.